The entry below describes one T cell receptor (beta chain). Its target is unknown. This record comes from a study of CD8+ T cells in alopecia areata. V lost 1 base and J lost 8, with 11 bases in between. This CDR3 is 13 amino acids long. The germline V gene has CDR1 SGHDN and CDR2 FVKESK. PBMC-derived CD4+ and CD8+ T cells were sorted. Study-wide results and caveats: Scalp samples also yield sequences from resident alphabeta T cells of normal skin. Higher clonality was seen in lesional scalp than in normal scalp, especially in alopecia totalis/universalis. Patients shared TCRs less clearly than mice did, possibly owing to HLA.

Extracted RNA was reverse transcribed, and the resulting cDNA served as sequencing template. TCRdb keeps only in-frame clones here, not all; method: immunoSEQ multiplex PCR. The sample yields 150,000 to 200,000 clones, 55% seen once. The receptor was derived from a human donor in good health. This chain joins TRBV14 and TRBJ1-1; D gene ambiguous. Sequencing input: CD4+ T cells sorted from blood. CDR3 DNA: TGTGCCAGCAGCCAAGTTGGAAGCAAGGAAGCTTTCTTT. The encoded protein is CASSQVGSKEAFF.